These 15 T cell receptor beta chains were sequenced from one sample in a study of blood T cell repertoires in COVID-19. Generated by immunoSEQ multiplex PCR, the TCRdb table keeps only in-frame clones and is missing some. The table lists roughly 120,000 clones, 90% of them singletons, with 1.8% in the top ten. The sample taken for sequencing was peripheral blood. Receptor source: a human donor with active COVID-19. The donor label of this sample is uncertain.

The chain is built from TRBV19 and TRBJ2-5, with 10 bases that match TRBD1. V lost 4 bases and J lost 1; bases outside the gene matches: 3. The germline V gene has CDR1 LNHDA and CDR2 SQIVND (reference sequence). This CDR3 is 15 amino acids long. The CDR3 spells CASSKRTGGQETQYF. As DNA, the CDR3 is TGTGCCAGTAGTAAAAGGACAGGGGGCCAAGAGACCCAGTACTTC. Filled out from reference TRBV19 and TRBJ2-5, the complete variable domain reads DGGITQSPKYLFRKEGQNVTLSCEQNLNHDAMYWYRQDPGQGLRLIYYSQIVNDFQKGDIAEGYSVSREKKESFPLTVTSAQKNPTAFYLCASSKRTGGQETQYFGPGTRLLVL.

CDR3 nucleotides: TGTGCCAGCAGGCCCACAGGGAGCTCCTATAATTCACCCCTCCACTTT. Encoded protein: CASRPTGSSYNSPLHF. The J gene is TRBJ1-6, the V gene TRBV7-3, with D maybe TRBD1 (6 bases). The CDR3 is made up of 16 amino acids. Germline V gene sequence: CDR1 SGHTA, CDR2 FQGTGA. V was clipped by 6 bases and J by 0 bases, with 12 bases between them.

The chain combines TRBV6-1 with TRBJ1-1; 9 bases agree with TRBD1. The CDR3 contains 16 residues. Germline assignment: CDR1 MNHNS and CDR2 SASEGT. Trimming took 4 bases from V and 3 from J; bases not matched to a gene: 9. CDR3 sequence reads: CASSVTGGRLHTEAFF. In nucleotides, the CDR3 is TGTGCCAGCAGTGTGACAGGGGGGCGTCTTCACACTGAAGCTTTCTTT.

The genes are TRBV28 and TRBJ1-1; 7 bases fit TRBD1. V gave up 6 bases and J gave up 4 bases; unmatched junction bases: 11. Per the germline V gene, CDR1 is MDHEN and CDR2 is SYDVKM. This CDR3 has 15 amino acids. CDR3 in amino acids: CASSRNRGRVTEAFF. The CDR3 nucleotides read TGTGCCAGCAGCCGAAACAGGGGTCGGGTCACTGAAGCTTTCTTT.

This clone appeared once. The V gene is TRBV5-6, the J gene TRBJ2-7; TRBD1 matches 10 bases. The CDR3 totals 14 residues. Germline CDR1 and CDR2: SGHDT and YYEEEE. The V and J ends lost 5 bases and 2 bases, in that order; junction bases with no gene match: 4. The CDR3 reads CASRTGTGAYEQYF. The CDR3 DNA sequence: TGTGCCAGCAGAACCGGGACAGGGGCCTACGAGCAGTACTTC.

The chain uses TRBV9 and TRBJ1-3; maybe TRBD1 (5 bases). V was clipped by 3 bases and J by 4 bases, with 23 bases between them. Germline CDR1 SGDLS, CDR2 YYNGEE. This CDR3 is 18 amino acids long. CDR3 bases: TGTGCCAGCAGCGCTCAACCCGGGACTACTAAGGCGGGAAACACCATATATTTT. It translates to CASSAQPGTTKAGNTIYF.

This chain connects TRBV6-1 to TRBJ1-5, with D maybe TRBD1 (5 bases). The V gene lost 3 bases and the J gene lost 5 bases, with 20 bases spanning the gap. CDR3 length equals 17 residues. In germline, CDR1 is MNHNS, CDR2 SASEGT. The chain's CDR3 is CASSDGLLTAGHQPQHF. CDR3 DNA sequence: TGTGCCAGCAGTGATGGATTGTTGACAGCGGGCCATCAGCCCCAGCATTTT.

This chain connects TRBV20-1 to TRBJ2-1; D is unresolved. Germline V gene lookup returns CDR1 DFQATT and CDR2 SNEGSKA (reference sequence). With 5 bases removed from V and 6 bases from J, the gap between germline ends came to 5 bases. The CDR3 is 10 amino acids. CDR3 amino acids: CSAPFNEQFF. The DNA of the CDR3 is TGCAGTGCTCCGTTCAATGAGCAGTTCTTC.

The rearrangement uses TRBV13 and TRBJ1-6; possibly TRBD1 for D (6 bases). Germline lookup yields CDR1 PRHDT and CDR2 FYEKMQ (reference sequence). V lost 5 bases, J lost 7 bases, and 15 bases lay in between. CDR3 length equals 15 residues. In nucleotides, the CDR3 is TGTGCCAGCAGCCCAAACAGGGAATGGAATTCACCCCTCCACTTT. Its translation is CASSPNREWNSPLHF.

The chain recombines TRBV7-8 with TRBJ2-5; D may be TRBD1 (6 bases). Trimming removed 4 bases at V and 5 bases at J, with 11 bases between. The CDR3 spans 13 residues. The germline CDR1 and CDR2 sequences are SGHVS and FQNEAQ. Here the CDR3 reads CASSSGGRETQYF. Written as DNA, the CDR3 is TGTGCCAGCAGCTCTGGGGGCCGCGAGACCCAGTACTTC. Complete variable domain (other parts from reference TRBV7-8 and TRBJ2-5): GAGVSQSPRYKVAKRGQDVALRCDPISGHVSLFWYQQALGQGPEFLTYFQNEAQLDKSGLPSDRFFAERPEGSVSTLKIQRTQQEDSAVYLCASSSGGRETQYFGPGTRLLVL.

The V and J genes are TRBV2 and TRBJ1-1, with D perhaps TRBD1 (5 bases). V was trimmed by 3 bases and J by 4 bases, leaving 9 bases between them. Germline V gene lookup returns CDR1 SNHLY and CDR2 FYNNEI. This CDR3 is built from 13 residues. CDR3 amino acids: CASSDSGSTEAFF. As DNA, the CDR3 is TGTGCCAGCAGTGACTCAGGGTCCACTGAAGCTTTCTTT.

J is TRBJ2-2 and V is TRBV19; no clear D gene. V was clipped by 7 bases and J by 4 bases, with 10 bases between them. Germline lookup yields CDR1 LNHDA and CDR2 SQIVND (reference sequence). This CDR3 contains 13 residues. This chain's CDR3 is CASTEHITGELFF. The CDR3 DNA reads TGTGCCAGTACCGAACACATCACCGGGGAGCTGTTTTTT.

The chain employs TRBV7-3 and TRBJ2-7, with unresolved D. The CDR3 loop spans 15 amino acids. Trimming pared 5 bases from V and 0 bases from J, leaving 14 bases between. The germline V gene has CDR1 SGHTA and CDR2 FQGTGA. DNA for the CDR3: TGTGCCAGCAGCCCGCAGGCAGGCCCCTCCTACGAGCAGTACTTC. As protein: CASSPQAGPSYEQYF.

The CDR3 DNA reads as TGTGCCAGCAGCCGGGGACAGGATAGCAATCAGCCCCAGCATTTT. Translation gives CASSRGQDSNQPQHF. The J gene is TRBJ1-5, the V gene TRBV6-5; 8 bases line up with TRBD1. CDR3 length equals 15 residues. Germline values: CDR1 MNHEY, CDR2 SVGAGI. The trim removed 6 bases at V and 0 bases at J, leaving 4 bases unmatched.

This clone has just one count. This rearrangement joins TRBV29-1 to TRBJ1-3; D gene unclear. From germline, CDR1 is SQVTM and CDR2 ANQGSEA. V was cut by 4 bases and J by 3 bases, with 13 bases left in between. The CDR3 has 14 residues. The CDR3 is CSVGMVSGGNTIYF. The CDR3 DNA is TGCAGCGTTGGAATGGTCTCCGGTGGAAACACCATATATTTT.